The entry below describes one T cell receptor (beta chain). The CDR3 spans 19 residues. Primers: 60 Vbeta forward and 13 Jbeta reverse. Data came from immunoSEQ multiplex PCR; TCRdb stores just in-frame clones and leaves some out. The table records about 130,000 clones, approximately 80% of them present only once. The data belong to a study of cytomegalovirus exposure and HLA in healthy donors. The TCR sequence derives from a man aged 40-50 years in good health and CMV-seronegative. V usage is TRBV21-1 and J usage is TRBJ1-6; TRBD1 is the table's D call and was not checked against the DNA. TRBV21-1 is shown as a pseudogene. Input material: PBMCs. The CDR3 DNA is TGTGCCAGCAGCCCAAATCTCCGCCTCCCGGGACAGGGCGATTCACCCCTCCACTTT. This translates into CASSPNLRLPGQGDSPLHF.